This T cell receptor beta chain was retrieved from a study of T-cell memory formation after mild COVID-19. Trimming took off 2 bases at V and 5 bases at J, with 5 bases between the two ends. The CDR3 has 12 residues. Germline-derived CDR1 and CDR2 are SGHDT and YYEEEE. Overall study findings and caveats: Shrinking CD4+ clones were chiefly CM and EM; CD8+ ones were chiefly EMRA. Clones that shrank (day 15 to 85) were balanced CD4/CD8, whereas later expanders leaned CD4+.

Points on this clonotype: Its matching antigen is unknown.

TCRdb reprocessed the 5' RACE reads via MiXCR and lists one record per CDR3 protein. In the table there are 280,000 or so distinct CDR3 sequences, approximately 7.6% of which are singletons. The sample consisted of PBMCs or a T cell subset sorted from them (not recorded which). The chain joins TRBV5-6 to TRBJ2-1; D unresolved. This clonotype was obtained from a man between 18 and 29 years old who had mild COVID-19 (a few samples of this study predate the infection). Cell type and time point are not known. CDR3 loop: CASSFRHNEQFF. CDR3 coding DNA: TGTGCCAGCAGCTTCAGACACAATGAGCAGTTCTTC.